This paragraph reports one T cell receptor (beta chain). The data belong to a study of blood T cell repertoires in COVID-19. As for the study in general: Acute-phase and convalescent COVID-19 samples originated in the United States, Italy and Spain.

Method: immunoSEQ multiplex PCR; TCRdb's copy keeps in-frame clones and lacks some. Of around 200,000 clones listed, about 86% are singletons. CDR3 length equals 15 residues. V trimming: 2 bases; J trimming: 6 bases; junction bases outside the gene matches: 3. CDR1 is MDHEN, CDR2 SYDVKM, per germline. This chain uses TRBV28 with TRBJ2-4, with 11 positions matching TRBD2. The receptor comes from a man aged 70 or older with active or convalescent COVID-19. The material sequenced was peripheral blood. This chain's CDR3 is CASSLLAGGGNIQYF. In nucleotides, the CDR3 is TGTGCCAGCAGTTTACTAGCGGGAGGCGGAAACATTCAGTACTTC.